This entry describes one T cell receptor (beta chain). The antigen is undetermined. Constant-region reverse primers amplified full-length variable regions, followed by semi-nested Nested Universal Primer A PCR. TCRdb analysed the 5' RACE reads with MiXCR anew, one entry per CDR3 protein. Of about 62,000 distinct CDR3 sequences in the sample, approximately 29% were seen once. Regarding the study as a whole: Greatest tumor Treg TCR overlap was with tumor naive CD4+ cells. The TCR gene usage of tumor memory CD4+ T cells clustered together with blood and lymph node memory CD4+ cells and with lymph node naive CD4+ cells.

Naive CD4+ T cells were purified with Tregs depleted by CD25. The CDR3 runs 13 residues. Trimming shortened V by 3 bases and J by 10 bases, and 13 bases separated the two germline ends. Germline lookup yields CDR1 DFQATT and CDR2 SNEGSKA (reference sequence). Sequenced material: tumor-infiltrating naive CD4+ T cells sorted from the breast tumor. This sample's subset: naive CD4+ T cells, CD4+CD45RA+CD25-. This receptor was taken from a female donor with breast cancer. J is TRBJ1-6 and V is TRBV20-1; possible D gene TRBD1, 5 bases. CDR3 region: CSASSQRGSPLHF. The CDR3 DNA sequence: TGCAGTGCTAGCTCGCAAAGGGGCTCACCCCTCCACTTT.